Listed below are T cell receptor beta chains from one sample, sequenced in a study of cytomegalovirus exposure and HLA in healthy donors. Repertoires were generated with immunoSEQ multiplex PCR, while TCRdb's copy carries only in-frame clones and drops some. The sample holds over 150,000 clones, about 80% seen once. The sample was PBMCs. These receptors were taken from a man aged 25-45 years in good health and CMV-seropositive. CDR3s include the opening cysteine and the closing phenylalanine or tryptophan. D genes are given only for firm matches. Expanded clones are given a class, and other clones once, few, many or no size at all.

length,V,D,size,J,CDR3,DNA
16,TRBV5-1,TRBD2,NA,TRBJ2-1,CASSPRTSGSIDEQFF,TGCGCCAGCAGCCCCCGGACTAGCGGGAGTATAGATGAGCAGTTCTTC
13,TRBV7-2,NA,few,TRBJ2-5,CASSFAGWETQYF,TGTGCCAGCAGCTTTGCAGGGTGGGAGACCCAGTACTTC
14,TRBV5-1,NA,NA,TRBJ2-3,CASSLRTSTDTQYF,TGCGCCAGCAGCTTGCGTACTAGCACAGATACGCAGTATTTT
15,TRBV19,NA,NA,TRBJ1-2,CASSMRTRGYYGYTF,TGTGCCAGTAGTATGAGAACGCGGGGTTACTATGGCTACACCTTC
14,TRBV6-5,TRBD2,NA,TRBJ2-1,CASSYRTSRNEQFF,TGTGCCAGCAGCTACAGGACTAGCAGAAATGAGCAGTTCTTC
15,TRBV6-1,NA,NA,TRBJ2-1,CASSSTPTAAGEQFF,TGTGCCAGCAGCTCGACCCCGACGGCGGCCGGTGAGCAGTTCTTC
14,TRBV30,TRBD2,NA,TRBJ2-7,CALGLADPGGEQYF,TGTGCCTTGGGACTAGCGGATCCCGGGGGCGAGCAGTACTTC
15,TRBV27,NA,NA,TRBJ2-7,CASSLMASEGYEQYF,TGTGCCAGCAGTTTAATGGCTAGCGAGGGCTACGAGCAGTACTTC
14,TRBV10-1,NA,NA,TRBJ2-7,CASRKDMTSYEQYF,TGCGCCAGCAGGAAGGACATGACCTCCTACGAGCAGTACTTC
16,TRBV28,TRBD2,once,TRBJ2-7,CASSPTTSGRSYEQYF,TGTGCCAGCAGTCCGACGACTAGCGGACGCTCCTACGAGCAGTACTTC
15,TRBV14,NA,once,TRBJ2-7,CASSRLPDRLHEQYF,TGTGCCAGCAGCCGACTGCCAGACAGGCTCCACGAGCAGTACTTC
14,TRBV2,NA,few,TRBJ2-5,CASKTLTSQETQYF,TGTGCCAGCAAAACCCTGACTAGCCAAGAGACCCAGTACTTC
13,TRBV5-1,NA,NA,TRBJ1-2,CASSLGTSYGYTF,TGCGCCAGCAGCCTCGGGACAAGCTATGGCTACACCTTC
14,TRBV9,TRBD1,NA,TRBJ2-7,CASSAGQGGYEQYF,TGTGCCAGCAGCGCCGGACAGGGGGGCTACGAGCAGTACTTC
14,TRBV6-1,NA,NA,TRBJ2-2,CASSDPPSDRELFF,TGTGCCAGCAGTGACCCCCCTAGCGACAGGGAGCTGTTTTTT
16,TRBV9,TRBD2,NA,TRBJ2-1,CASSEPSGGTNNEQFF,TGTGCCAGCAGCGAACCTAGCGGGGGGACCAACAATGAGCAGTTCTTC
16,TRBV28,NA,NA,TRBJ2-5,CASSSSASASQETQYF,TGTGCCAGCAGTTCCTCTGCTAGCGCCTCTCAAGAGACCCAGTACTTC
16,TRBV29-1,TRBD2,NA,TRBJ2-2,CSVGASGRAGTGELFF,TGCAGCGTTGGGGCTAGCGGGAGGGCAGGAACCGGGGAGCTGTTTTTT
15,TRBV6-4,NA,NA,TRBJ2-3,CASSDALVGSDTQYF,TGTGCCAGCAGTGACGCCCTAGTCGGTTCAGATACGCAGTATTTT
15,TRBV5-1,NA,NA,TRBJ2-6,CASSLTTSGANVLTF,TGCGCCAGCAGCTTGACAACCTCTGGGGCCAACGTCCTGACTTTC
14,TRBV28,NA,NA,TRBJ1-4,CASSLYREGEKLFF,TGTGCCAGCAGTTTATACAGGGAGGGTGAAAAACTGTTTTTT
12,TRBV25-1,NA,NA,TRBJ2-2,CATLRGPGELFF,TGTGCCACCCTCAGGGGACCCGGGGAGCTGTTTTTT
14,TRBV19,TRBD2,NA,TRBJ2-7,CASSMTSDSYEQYF,TGTGCCAGTAGTATGACTAGCGACTCCTACGAGCAGTACTTC
14,TRBV5-1,NA,NA,TRBJ2-3,CASGVGVNTDTQYF,TGCGCCAGCGGAGTAGGGGTGAACACAGATACGCAGTATTTT
14,TRBV7-9,NA,NA,TRBJ2-5,CASSLPGFQETQYF,TGTGCCAGCAGCCTTCCAGGGTTCCAAGAGACCCAGTACTTC
16,TRBV4-1,NA,NA,TRBJ1-3,CASSQGAQISGNTIYF,TGCGCCAGCAGCCAAGGGGCGCAGATCTCTGGAAACACCATATATTTT
20,TRBV19,NA,NA,TRBJ2-1,CASSIPPPRGNGGGHNEQFF,TGTGCCAGTAGTATCCCCCCCCCTCGCGGGAACGGTGGGGGACACAATGAGCAGTTCTTC
15,TRBV14,TRBD2,NA,TRBJ2-3,CASSQDRGLGDTQYF,TGTGCCAGCAGCCAAGATAGGGGACTAGGAGATACGCAGTATTTT
18,TRBV7-9,TRBD1,NA,TRBJ2-3,CASSPYPGDRAGTDTQYF,TGTGCCAGCAGCCCCTACCCCGGGGACAGGGCGGGCACAGATACGCAGTATTTT
14,TRBV4-2,NA,NA,TRBJ2-7,CASSWGTEFYEQYF,TGTGCCAGCAGCTGGGGGACTGAATTCTACGAGCAGTACTTC
14,TRBV27,TRBD2,NA,TRBJ2-1,CASSPLAGGPEQFF,TGTGCCAGCTCCCCTTTAGCGGGGGGGCCTGAGCAGTTCTTC
15,TRBV4-1,NA,NA,TRBJ2-1,CASSQGLSSYNEQFF,TGCGCCAGCAGCCAAGGACTGAGCTCCTACAATGAGCAGTTCTTC
14,TRBV6-1,TRBD1,NA,TRBJ2-1,CASSEYPDRDEQFF,TGTGCCAGCAGTGAATACCCAGACAGGGACGAGCAGTTCTTC
16,TRBV4-3,TRBD2,NA,TRBJ2-2,CASRGVAGGNTGELFF,TGCGCCAGCAGGGGGGTGGCGGGGGGGAACACCGGGGAGCTGTTTTTT
16,TRBV28,NA,NA,TRBJ1-2,CASSPEGRGEAYGYTF,TGTGCCAGCAGCCCTGAGGGGCGGGGGGAAGCCTATGGCTACACCTTC
14,TRBV19,NA,NA,TRBJ1-3,CASSLGSSGNTIYF,TGTGCCAGCAGCCTTGGGAGCTCTGGAAACACCATATATTTT
17,TRBV19,TRBD1,NA,TRBJ2-7,CASSPRTGTGFTYEQYF,TGTGCCAGTAGTCCACGAACCGGGACAGGGTTTACCTACGAGCAGTACTTC
14,TRBV4-2,NA,once,TRBJ2-5,CASSGTQAMETQYF,TGTGCCAGCAGCGGCACTCAAGCGATGGAGACCCAGTACTTC
15,TRBV6-5,NA,NA,TRBJ1-2,CASSLDRRANYGYTF,TGTGCCAGCAGTTTAGACAGAAGAGCTAACTATGGCTACACCTTC
15,TRBV23-1,TRBD1,NA,TRBJ1-4,CASSFRTGRNEKLFF,TGCGCCAGCAGTTTCAGGACAGGGAGGAATGAAAAACTGTTTTTT
14,TRBV6-1,TRBD2,NA,TRBJ2-7,CASSELAGGHEQYF,TGTGCCAGCAGTGAACTAGCGGGGGGGCACGAGCAGTACTTC
15,TRBV6-1,NA,NA,TRBJ1-5,CASSEARRLQQPQHF,TGTGCCAGCAGTGAAGCCAGGAGGTTACAACAGCCCCAGCATTTT
16,TRBV2,NA,few,TRBJ2-3,CASSEARQPNADTQSF,TGTGCCAGCAGTGAAGCGAGACAGCCTAACGCAGATACGCAGTCTTTT
13,TRBV4-1,TRBD2,NA,TRBJ2-5,CASSQGLAGEQYF,TGCGCCAGCAGCCAGGGACTAGCGGGGGAGCAGTACTTC
13,TRBV18,NA,NA,TRBJ2-2,CASSPSGTGELFF,TGTGCCAGCTCACCAAGCGGAACCGGGGAGCTGTTTTTT
14,TRBV5-1,NA,few,TRBJ2-5,CASSGGGLGETQYF,TGCGCCAGCTCTGGGGGGGGGCTGGGAGAGACCCAGTACTTC
13,TRBV25-1,NA,few,TRBJ2-1,CASSDGPRREQFF,TGTGCCAGCAGTGACGGTCCCCGGCGGGAGCAGTTCTTC
19,TRBV4-3,NA,NA,TRBJ1-3,CASSQEQAVQLSSGNTIYF,TGCGCCAGCAGCCAAGAACAGGCTGTACAGTTGAGCTCTGGAAACACCATATATTTT
18,TRBV7-9,NA,NA,TRBJ1-1,CASSLGGGVRGYNTEAFF,TGTGCCAGCAGCTTAGGAGGGGGGGTTCGGGGATATAACACTGAAGCTTTCTTT
16,TRBV7-9,NA,NA,TRBJ1-4,CASGITGLTTNEKLFF,TGTGCCAGCGGAATCACAGGGCTTACAACTAATGAAAAACTGTTTTTT